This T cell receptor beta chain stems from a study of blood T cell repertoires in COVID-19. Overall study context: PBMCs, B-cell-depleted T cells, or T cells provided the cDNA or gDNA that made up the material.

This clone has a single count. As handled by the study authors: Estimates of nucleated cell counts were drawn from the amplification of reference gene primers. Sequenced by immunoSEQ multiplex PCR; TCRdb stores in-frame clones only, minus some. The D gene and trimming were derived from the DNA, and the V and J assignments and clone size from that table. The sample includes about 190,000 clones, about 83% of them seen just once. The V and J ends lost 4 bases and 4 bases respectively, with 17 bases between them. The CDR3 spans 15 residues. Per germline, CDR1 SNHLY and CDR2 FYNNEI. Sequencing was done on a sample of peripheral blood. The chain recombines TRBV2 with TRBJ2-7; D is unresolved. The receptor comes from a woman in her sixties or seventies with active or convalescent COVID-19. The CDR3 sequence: CASSVLLNAGYEQYF. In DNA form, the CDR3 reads TGTGCCAGCAGTGTGCTTTTGAACGCAGGTTACGAGCAGTACTTC.